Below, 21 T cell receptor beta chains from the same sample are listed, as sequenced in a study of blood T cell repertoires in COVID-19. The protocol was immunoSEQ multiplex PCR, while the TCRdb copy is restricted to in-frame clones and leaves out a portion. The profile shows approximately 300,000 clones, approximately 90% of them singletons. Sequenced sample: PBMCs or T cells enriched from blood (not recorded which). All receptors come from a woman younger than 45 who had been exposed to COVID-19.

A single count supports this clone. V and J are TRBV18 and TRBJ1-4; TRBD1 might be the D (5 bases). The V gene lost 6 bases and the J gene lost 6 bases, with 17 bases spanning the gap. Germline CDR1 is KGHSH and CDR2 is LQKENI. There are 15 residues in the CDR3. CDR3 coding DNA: TGTGCCAGCTCTCAAACACCAGGGCGTTATGAAAAACTGTTTTTT. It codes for CASSQTPGRYEKLFF.

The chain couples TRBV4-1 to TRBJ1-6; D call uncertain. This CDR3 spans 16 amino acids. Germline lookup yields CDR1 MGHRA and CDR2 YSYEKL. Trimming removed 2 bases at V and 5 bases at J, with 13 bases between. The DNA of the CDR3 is TGCGCCAGCAGCCAAAGTTTGGACTTGAATAATTCACCCCTCCACTTT. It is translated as CASSQSLDLNNSPLHF.

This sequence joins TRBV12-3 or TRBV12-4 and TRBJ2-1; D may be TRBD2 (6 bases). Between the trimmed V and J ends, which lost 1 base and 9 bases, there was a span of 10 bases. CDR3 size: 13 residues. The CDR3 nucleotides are TGTGCCAGCAGTTTAGTTCAGGGAGGTGAGCAGTTCTTC. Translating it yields CASSLVQGGEQFF.

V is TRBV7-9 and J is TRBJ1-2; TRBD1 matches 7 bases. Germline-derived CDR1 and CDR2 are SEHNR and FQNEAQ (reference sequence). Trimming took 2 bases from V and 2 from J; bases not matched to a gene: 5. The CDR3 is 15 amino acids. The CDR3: CASSLFQGDNYGYTF. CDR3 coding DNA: TGTGCCAGCAGCTTATTTCAGGGGGACAACTATGGCTACACCTTC.

CDR3 region: CASSTGQLYSNQPQHF. CDR3 DNA: TGTGCCAGTAGTACGGGACAGTTATATAGCAATCAGCCCCAGCATTTT. The J gene is TRBJ1-5, the V gene TRBV19; 7 bases align to TRBD1. CDR3 length equals 16 residues. J lost 0 bases, V lost 4 bases, and 6 bases had no gene match. The germline CDR1 and CDR2 sequences are LNHDA and SQIVND (reference sequence).

The CDR3 is CASSQAGGGASYEQYF. In nucleotides, the CDR3 is TGCGCCAGCAGCCAAGCAGGCGGGGGGGCCTCCTACGAGCAGTACTTC. The chain recombines TRBV4-3 with TRBJ2-7; 9 bases are shared with TRBD2. The germline V gene has CDR1 LGHNA and CDR2 YSLEER. Trimming took 1 base from V and 0 from J; bases not matched to a gene: 4. The CDR3 length is 16 residues.

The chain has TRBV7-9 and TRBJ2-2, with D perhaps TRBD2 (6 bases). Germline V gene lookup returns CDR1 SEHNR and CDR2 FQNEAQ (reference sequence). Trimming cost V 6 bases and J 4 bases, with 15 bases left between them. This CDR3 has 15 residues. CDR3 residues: CASREYGGGTGELFF. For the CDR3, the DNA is TGTGCCAGCAGGGAGTACGGGGGTGGCACCGGGGAGCTGTTTTTT.

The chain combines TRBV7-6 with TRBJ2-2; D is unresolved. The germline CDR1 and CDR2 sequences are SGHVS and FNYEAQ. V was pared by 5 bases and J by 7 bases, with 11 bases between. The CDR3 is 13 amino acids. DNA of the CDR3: TGTGCCAGCAGCCCCGGTGAGAGCGGGGAGCTGTTTTTT. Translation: CASSPGESGELFF.

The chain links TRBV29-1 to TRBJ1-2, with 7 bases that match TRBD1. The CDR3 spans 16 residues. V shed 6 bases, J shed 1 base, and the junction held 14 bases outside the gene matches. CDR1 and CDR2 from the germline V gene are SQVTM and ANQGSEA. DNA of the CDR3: TGCAGCGTGCCTCTCCGGGACAGCTTAATTAACTATGGCTACACCTTC. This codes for CSVPLRDSLINYGYTF.

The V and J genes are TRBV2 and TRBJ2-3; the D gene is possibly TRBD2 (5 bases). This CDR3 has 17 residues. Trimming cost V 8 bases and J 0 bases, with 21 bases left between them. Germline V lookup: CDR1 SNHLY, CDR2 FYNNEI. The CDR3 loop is CASDPFPGTDSTDTQYF. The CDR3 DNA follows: TGTGCCAGCGACCCGTTTCCGGGAACGGATAGCACAGATACGCAGTATTTT.

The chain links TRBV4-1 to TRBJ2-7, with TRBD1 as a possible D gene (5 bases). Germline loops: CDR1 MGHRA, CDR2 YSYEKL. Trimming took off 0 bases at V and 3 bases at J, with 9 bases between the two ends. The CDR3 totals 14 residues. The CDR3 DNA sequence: TGCGCCAGCAGCCAAGAAGACAGCTACTACGAGCAGTACTTC. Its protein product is CASSQEDSYYEQYF.

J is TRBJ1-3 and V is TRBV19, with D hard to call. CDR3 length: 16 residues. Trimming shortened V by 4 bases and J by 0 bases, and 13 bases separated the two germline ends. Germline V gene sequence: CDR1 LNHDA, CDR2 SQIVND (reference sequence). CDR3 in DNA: TGTGCCAGTAGTACCCCCTCGGGGTACTCTGGAAACACCATATATTTT. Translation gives CASSTPSGYSGNTIYF.

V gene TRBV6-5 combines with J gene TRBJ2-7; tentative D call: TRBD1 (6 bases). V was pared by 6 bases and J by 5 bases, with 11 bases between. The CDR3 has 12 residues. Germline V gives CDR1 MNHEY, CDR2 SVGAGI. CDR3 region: CASRQGLNEQYF. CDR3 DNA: TGTGCCAGCAGACAGGGTCTTAACGAGCAGTACTTC.

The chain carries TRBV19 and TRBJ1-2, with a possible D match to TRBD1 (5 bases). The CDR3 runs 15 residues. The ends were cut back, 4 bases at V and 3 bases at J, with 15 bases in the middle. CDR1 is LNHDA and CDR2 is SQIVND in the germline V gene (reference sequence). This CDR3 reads CASSNLRGGDYGYTF. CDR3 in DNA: TGTGCCAGTAGTAATTTAAGGGGAGGCGACTATGGCTACACCTTC. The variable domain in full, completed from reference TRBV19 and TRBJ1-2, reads DGGITQSPKYLFRKEGQNVTLSCEQNLNHDAMYWYRQDPGQGLRLIYYSQIVNDFQKGDIAEGYSVSREKKESFPLTVTSAQKNPTAFYLCASSNLRGGDYGYTFGSGTRLTVV.

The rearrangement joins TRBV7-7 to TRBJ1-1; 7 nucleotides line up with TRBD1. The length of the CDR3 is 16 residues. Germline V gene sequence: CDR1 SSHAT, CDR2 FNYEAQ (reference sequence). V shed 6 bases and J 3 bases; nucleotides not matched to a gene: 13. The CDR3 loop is CASSSRQGGQDTEAFF. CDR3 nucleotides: TGTGCCAGCAGTTCTCGACAGGGAGGACAAGACACTGAAGCTTTCTTT.

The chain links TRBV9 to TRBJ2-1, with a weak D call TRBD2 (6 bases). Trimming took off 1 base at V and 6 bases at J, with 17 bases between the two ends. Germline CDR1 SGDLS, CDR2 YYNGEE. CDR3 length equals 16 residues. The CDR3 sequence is CASSVSPTRVGNEQFF. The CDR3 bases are TGTGCCAGCAGCGTATCCCCGACTAGGGTTGGCAATGAGCAGTTCTTC.

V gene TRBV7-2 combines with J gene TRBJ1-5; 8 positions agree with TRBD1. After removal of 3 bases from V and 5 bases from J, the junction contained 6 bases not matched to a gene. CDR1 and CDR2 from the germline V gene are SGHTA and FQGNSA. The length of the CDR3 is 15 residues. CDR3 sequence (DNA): TGTGCCAGCAGCTTCGGGACAGGATTCTATCAGCCCCAGCATTTT. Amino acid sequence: CASSFGTGFYQPQHF.

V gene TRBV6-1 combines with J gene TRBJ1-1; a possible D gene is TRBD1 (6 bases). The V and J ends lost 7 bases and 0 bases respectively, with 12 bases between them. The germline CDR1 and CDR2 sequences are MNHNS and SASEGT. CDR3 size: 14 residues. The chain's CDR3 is CASTETGMNTEAFF. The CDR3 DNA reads TGTGCCAGCACCGAGACAGGAATGAACACTGAAGCTTTCTTT.

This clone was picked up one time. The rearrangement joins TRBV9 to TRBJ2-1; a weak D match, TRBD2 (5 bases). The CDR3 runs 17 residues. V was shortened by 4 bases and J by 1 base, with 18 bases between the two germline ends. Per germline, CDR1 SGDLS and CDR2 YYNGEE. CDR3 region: CASSYGLRDGSYNEQFF. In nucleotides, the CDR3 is TGTGCCAGCAGCTATGGTCTACGGGATGGGTCCTACAATGAGCAGTTCTTC.

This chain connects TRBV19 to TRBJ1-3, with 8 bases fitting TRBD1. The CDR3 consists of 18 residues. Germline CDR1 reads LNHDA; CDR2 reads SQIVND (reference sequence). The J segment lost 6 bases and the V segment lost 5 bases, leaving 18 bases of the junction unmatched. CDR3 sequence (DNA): TGTGCCAGTAGTCGGGTTCAGGGGGCGGCAGGGGTGGAAAACACCATATATTTT. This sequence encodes CASSRVQGAAGVENTIYF.

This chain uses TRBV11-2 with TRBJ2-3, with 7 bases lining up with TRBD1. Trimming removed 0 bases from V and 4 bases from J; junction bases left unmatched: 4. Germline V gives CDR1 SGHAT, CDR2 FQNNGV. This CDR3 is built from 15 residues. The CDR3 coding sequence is TGTGCCAGCAGCTTAGATGGTCAGGGGGCAGATACGCAGTATTTT. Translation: CASSLDGQGADTQYF.